This T cell receptor beta chain was profiled in a study of CD8+ T cells in alopecia areata. Across the study: Treatment of the treated patients consisted of oral tofacitinib, 5 to 10 mg twice daily.

The germline V gene has CDR1 LNHDA and CDR2 SQIVND (reference sequence). The CDR3 runs 15 residues. The junction had 5 bases not matched to a gene; V was cut back by 4 bases and J by 6 bases. Sequencing used cDNA as its template, made by extracting RNA and reverse transcribing it. Profiled with immunoSEQ multiplex PCR; TCRdb holds only in-frame clones, not every one. The sample has 200,000 to 250,000 clones; roughly three fifths are singletons. Treatment specified: oral pan-JAK inhibitor, 5-10 mg twice daily. This rearrangement joins TRBV19 to TRBJ2-4, with TRBD1 identical over 11 bases. The receptor's source is a human donor with alopecia areata. The sequencing used CD4+ T cells sorted from blood, collected between weeks 44 and 45, from a patient treated with tofacitinib. The CDR3, as DNA: TGTGCCAGTAGTACCGGACAGGGGGCCGGAAACATTCAGTACTTC. Its protein product is CASSTGQGAGNIQYF.